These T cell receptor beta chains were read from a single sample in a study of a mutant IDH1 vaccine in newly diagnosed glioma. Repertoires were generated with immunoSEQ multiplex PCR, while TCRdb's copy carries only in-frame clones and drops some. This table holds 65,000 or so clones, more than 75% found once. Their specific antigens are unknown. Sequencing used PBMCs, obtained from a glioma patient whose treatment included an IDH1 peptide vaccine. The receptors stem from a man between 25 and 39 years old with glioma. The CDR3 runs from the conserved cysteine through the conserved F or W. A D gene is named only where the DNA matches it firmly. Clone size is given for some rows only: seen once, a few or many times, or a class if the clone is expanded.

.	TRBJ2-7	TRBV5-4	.	CASSSPSRGGSDEQYF	TGTGCCAGCAGCTCCCCGAGCAGGGGGGGCTCGGACGAGCAGTACTTC
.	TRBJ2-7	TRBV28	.	CASSPPGKRYEQYF	TGTGCCAGCAGTCCCCCGGGAAAGCGCTACGAGCAGTACTTC
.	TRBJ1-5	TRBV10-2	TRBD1	CATKDRGGYSNQPQHF	TGCGCCACTAAAGACAGGGGGGGGTATAGCAATCAGCCCCAGCATTTT
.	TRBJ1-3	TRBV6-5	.	CASSLRGFIGNTIYF	TGTGCCAGCAGTTTGAGGGGGTTCATTGGAAACACCATATATTTT
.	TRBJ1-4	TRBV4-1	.	CASSVQGSPRSRATNEKLFF	TGCGCCAGCAGCGTACAGGGAAGTCCCAGGTCTCGGGCAACTAATGAAAAACTGTTTTTT
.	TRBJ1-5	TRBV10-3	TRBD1	CAISDRGLDQPQHF	TGTGCCATCAGCGACAGGGGGCTAGATCAGCCCCAGCATTTT
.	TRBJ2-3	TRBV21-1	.	CASPSPRGTDTQYF	TGTGCCAGCCCCTCCCCGAGGGGGACAGATACGCAGTATTTT
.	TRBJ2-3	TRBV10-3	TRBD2	CAISGKSSTSGGGTDTQYF	TGTGCCATCAGTGGGAAGTCCTCGACTAGCGGGGGAGGAACAGATACGCAGTATTTT
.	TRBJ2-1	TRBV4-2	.	CASSQEETTTYNEQFF	TGTGCCAGCAGCCAAGAAGAAACTACTACCTACAATGAGCAGTTCTTC
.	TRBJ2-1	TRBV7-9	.	CASSPPFRATTLNEQFF	TGTGCCAGCAGCCCTCCCTTCCGGGCTACAACCCTCAATGAGCAGTTCTTC
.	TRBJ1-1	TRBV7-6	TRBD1	CASSLVQGRTEAFF	TGTGCCAGCAGCTTAGTACAGGGGCGGACCGAAGCTTTCTTT
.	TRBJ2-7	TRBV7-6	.	CASSLSAGNYEQYF	TGTGCCAGCAGCTTATCGGCAGGGAACTACGAGCAGTACTTC
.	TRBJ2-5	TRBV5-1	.	CASSSGQPKQETQYF	TGCGCCAGCAGCTCTGGGCAGCCCAAACAAGAGACCCAGTACTTC
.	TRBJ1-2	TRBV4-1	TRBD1	CASSPGQGANYGYTF	TGCGCCAGCAGCCCCGGACAGGGGGCTAACTATGGCTACACCTTC
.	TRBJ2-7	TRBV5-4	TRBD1	CASSLKDRTYEQYF	TGTGCCAGCAGCCTGAAGGACAGGACCTACGAGCAGTACTTC
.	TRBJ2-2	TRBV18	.	CASSPSERSTGELFF	TGTGCCAGCTCACCGTCTGAGAGGTCCACCGGGGAGCTGTTTTTT
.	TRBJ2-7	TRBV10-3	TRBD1	CAISVATGDEQYF	TGTGCCATCAGTGTTGCGACAGGGGACGAGCAGTACTTC
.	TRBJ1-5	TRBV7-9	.	CASSSSWHRDGNQPQHF	TGTGCCAGCAGCTCTTCGTGGCACAGGGATGGCAATCAGCCCCAGCATTTT
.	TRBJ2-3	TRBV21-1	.	CAGSNRKDTQYF	TGTGCCGGCAGCAACAGGAAGGATACGCAGTATTTT
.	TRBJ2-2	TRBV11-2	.	CASSFFPLLTGELFF	TGTGCCAGCAGCTTCTTTCCTTTGTTAACCGGGGAGCTGTTTTTT
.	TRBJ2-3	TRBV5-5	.	CASSFDTGGDTQYF	TGTGCCAGCAGCTTCGACACCGGGGGAGATACGCAGTATTTT
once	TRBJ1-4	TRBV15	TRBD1	CATSPEQGVSGINEKLFF	TGTGCCACCTCCCCTGAGCAGGGGGTTTCTGGGATCAACGAAAAACTGTTTTTT
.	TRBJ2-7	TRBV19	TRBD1	CASSIIGTGRSYEQYF	TGTGCCAGTAGTATCATTGGGACAGGACGGTCATACGAGCAGTACTTC
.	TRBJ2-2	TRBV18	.	CASSPAGPGKQGKANTGELFF	TGTGCCAGCTCACCGGCGGGGCCCGGTAAACAGGGAAAAGCGAACACCGGGGAGCTGTTTTTT
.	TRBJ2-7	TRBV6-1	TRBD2	CASSEARMAGREYEQYF	TGTGCCAGCAGTGAAGCGCGTATGGCAGGGAGGGAATACGAGCAGTACTTC
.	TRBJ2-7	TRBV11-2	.	CASSLGGRFDEQYF	TGTGCCAGCAGCTTAGGGGGGCGTTTCGACGAGCAGTACTTC
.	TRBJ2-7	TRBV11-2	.	CASSLDARLSYEQYF	TGTGCCAGCAGCTTAGATGCCAGGTTATCCTACGAGCAGTACTTC
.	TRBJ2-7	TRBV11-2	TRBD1	CASSLFRDRAYEQYF	TGTGCCAGCAGCCTTTTCAGGGACAGGGCTTACGAGCAGTACTTC
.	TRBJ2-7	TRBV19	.	CASSIGYGVEQYF	TGTGCCAGTAGTATAGGGTACGGGGTCGAGCAGTACTTC
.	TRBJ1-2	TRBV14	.	CASSQAVRLRGYTF	TGTGCCAGCAGCCAAGCCGTCCGTCTACGAGGCTACACCTTC
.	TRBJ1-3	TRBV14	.	CASSQGNYWVGNTIYF	TGTGCCAGCAGCCAAGGCAACTATTGGGTTGGAAACACCATATATTTT
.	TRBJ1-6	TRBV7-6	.	CASSLAGGNSPLHF	TGTGCCAGCAGCTTAGCGGGAGGGAATTCACCCCTCCACTTT
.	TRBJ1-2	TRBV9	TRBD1	CASSGTGGANYGYTF	TGTGCCAGCAGCGGCACAGGGGGCGCAAACTATGGCTACACCTTC
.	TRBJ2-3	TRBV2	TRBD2	CASSDGGGPVDTQYF	TGTGCCAGCAGTGACGGCGGGGGGCCGGTAGATACGCAGTATTTT
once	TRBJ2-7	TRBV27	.	CASSLSTGTIYEQYF	TGTGCCAGCAGTTTATCGACCGGGACGATCTACGAGCAGTACTTC
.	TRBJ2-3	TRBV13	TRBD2	CASSFRLAGDDADTQYF	TGTGCCAGCAGCTTTCGACTAGCGGGGGATGACGCAGATACGCAGTATTTT
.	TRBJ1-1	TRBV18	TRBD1	CASSPSGGLNTEAFF	TGTGCCAGCTCACCTTCAGGGGGCCTGAACACTGAAGCTTTCTTT
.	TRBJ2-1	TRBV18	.	CASSLTAFAGQFYNEQFF	TGTGCCAGCTCACTCACCGCTTTTGCGGGCCAATTCTACAATGAGCAGTTCTTC
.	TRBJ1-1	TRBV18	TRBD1	CASSSGQGALSEAFF	TGTGCCAGCTCATCCGGACAGGGGGCTCTATCTGAAGCTTTCTTT
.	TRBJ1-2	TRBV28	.	CASTIGARGYTF	TGTGCCAGCACGATTGGTGCTAGGGGCTACACCTTC
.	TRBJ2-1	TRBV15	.	CATSRTLEGSNEQFF	TGTGCCACCAGCAGAACCTTAGAAGGCTCCAATGAGCAGTTCTTC
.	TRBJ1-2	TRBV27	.	CASSSSGSSSYGYTF	TGTGCCAGCAGTTCCTCCGGGAGCAGCTCCTATGGCTACACCTTC
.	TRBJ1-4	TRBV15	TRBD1	CATSRVGQTKLFF	TGTGCCACCAGCAGAGTGGGACAGACCAAACTGTTTTTT
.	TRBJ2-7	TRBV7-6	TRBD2	CASSLYGGEGSYEQYF	TGTGCCAGCAGCTTATACGGGGGGGAGGGCTCCTACGAGCAGTACTTC
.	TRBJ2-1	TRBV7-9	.	CASSFVGLDEQFF	TGTGCCAGCAGCTTTGTAGGGCTGGATGAGCAGTTCTTC
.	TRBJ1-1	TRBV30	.	CAWVESVNTEAFF	TGTGCCTGGGTAGAAAGTGTGAACACTGAAGCTTTCTTT
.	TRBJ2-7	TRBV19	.	CASRPGQTYEQYF	TGTGCCAGTAGACCGGGGCAAACCTACGAGCAGTACTTC
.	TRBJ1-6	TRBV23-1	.	CASSQRTGRLNNSPLHF	TGCGCCAGCAGTCAACGTACAGGGAGGTTGAATAATTCACCCCTCCACTTT
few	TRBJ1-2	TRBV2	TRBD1	CASIPGQGQNYGYTF	TGTGCCAGCATCCCGGGACAGGGTCAAAACTATGGCTACACCTTC
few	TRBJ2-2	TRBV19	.	CASSIAQGSGELFF	TGTGCCAGTAGTATAGCCCAGGGCTCCGGGGAGCTGTTTTTT
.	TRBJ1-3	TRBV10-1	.	CASRGGIGNTIYF	TGCGCCAGCAGGGGGGGGATAGGAAACACCATATATTTT
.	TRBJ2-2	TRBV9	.	CASTTVNANTGELFF	TGTGCCAGCACGACAGTGAACGCGAACACCGGGGAGCTGTTTTTT
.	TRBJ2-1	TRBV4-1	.	CASSQDRDLNEQFF	TGCGCCAGCAGCCAAGATAGAGACCTCAATGAGCAGTTCTTC
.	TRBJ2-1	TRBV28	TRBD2	CASRLSPWRGVPLSYNEQFF	TGTGCCAGTCGATTGAGTCCCTGGCGGGGGGTCCCTCTCTCCTACAATGAGCAGTTCTTC
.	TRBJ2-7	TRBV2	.	CASSDLGRTYEQYF	TGTGCCAGCAGTGATCTGGGGAGGACCTACGAGCAGTACTTC